Presented here are 30 T cell receptor beta chains from one specimen sequenced in a study of cytomegalovirus exposure and HLA in healthy donors. Using immunoSEQ multiplex PCR, the repertoire was profiled, and TCRdb retains in-frame clones only, with some absent. The repertoire holds more than 85,000 clones, roughly 90% seen once, with about 1.5% in the top ten. The specimen was PBMCs. The source of these receptors is a woman in her twenties or thirties in good health and CMV-seropositive.

The CDR3 nucleotides are TGTGCCAGCAGGTTGGGTACTAGCGGGGGGGCTAACGAGCAGTTCTTC. The encoded protein is CASRLGTSGGANEQFF. This sequence joins TRBV27 and TRBJ2-1; TRBD2 aligns across 13 bases. Looked up from germline, CDR1 is MNHEY and CDR2 is SMNVEV (reference sequence). V was clipped by 6 bases and J by 10 bases; unmatched bases: 12. The CDR3 has 16 amino acids.

This chain connects TRBV13 to TRBJ2-1, with TRBD1 identical over 10 bases. Trimming at V came to 5 bases and at J to 6 bases, leaving 10 bases not matched to a gene. Per the germline V gene, CDR1 is PRHDT and CDR2 is FYEKMQ (reference sequence). This CDR3 is 16 amino acids long. CDR3: CASSPMGQGRSNEQFF. The CDR3, as DNA: TGTGCCAGCAGCCCGATGGGACAGGGGAGGTCCAATGAGCAGTTCTTC.

This chain's CDR3 is CASRFRGGGGGRETQYF. In nucleotides, the CDR3 is TGTGCCAGCAGGTTTAGGGGAGGGGGAGGAGGACGGGAGACCCAGTACTTC. J is TRBJ2-5 and V is TRBV28; tentative D call: TRBD2 (7 bases). V lost 6 bases and J lost 5, with 25 bases in between. The germline gives CDR1 MDHEN, CDR2 SYDVKM. This CDR3 is built from 17 residues.

This chain links TRBV6-1 with TRBJ1-1; D unclear. This CDR3 is built from 12 residues. V gave up 6 bases and J gave up 4 bases, with 9 bases separating them. CDR1 is MNHNS and CDR2 is SASEGT in the germline V gene. The CDR3 is CASSRASTEAFF. The CDR3 DNA reads TGTGCCAGCAGCCGAGCGAGCACTGAAGCTTTCTTT.

The chain is built from TRBV30 and TRBJ2-1, with no clear D. CDR1 is GTSNPN, CDR2 SVGIG, per germline (reference sequence). V lost 0 bases and J lost 6, with 6 bases in between. The CDR3 has 12 residues. CDR3 loop: CAWSVSINEQFF. Here the CDR3 DNA reads TGTGCCTGGAGTGTTAGCATCAATGAGCAGTTCTTC.

The V gene is TRBV28, the J gene TRBJ2-1, with D unresolved. There are 14 residues in the CDR3. The V gene lost 7 bases and the J gene lost 0 bases, with 10 bases spanning the gap. Germline V CDR1 and CDR2: MDHEN, SYDVKM. The CDR3 spells CASTSPGSYNEQFF. The CDR3 DNA sequence: TGTGCCAGCACCAGCCCAGGCTCCTACAATGAGCAGTTCTTC.

The chain carries TRBV15 and TRBJ2-3; 8 nucleotides line up with TRBD2. Per germline, CDR1 LNHNV and CDR2 YYDKDF (reference sequence). Trimming at V came to 7 bases and at J to 2 bases, leaving 5 bases not matched to a gene. The CDR3 spans 14 residues. Here the CDR3 reads CATNGGGPTDTQYF. The CDR3 nucleotides are TGTGCCACCAACGGGGGGGGCCCCACAGATACGCAGTATTTT.

CDR3 residues: CASSERVGLGETQYF. Here the CDR3 DNA reads TGTGCCAGCAGTGAGAGGGTCGGGTTGGGGGAGACCCAGTACTTC. The chain combines TRBV6-1 with TRBJ2-5, with D possibly being TRBD2 (5 bases). CDR1 is MNHNS, CDR2 SASEGT, per germline. CDR3 length: 15 amino acids. Trimming left V 3 bases short and J 5 bases short, with 16 bases between.

This chain connects TRBV11-2 to TRBJ2-1, with D possibly matching TRBD1 (5 bases). The CDR3 is made up of 16 amino acids. Deletions cut 0 bases from V and 5 bases from J, with 14 bases between. Germline V gene lookup returns CDR1 SGHAT and CDR2 FQNNGV. Written as DNA, the CDR3 is TGTGCCAGCAGCTTAGATCTAATGAAGGGGAACAATGAGCAGTTCTTC. This gives the protein CASSLDLMKGNNEQFF.

V usage is TRBV6-4 and J usage is TRBJ2-3, with TRBD2 identical over 8 bases. The CDR3 spans 14 residues. The germline V gene encodes CDR1 MRHNA and CDR2 SNTAGT. V shed 4 bases and J 3 bases; nucleotides not matched to a gene: 3. CDR3 coding DNA: TGTGCCAGCAGTGCTTCGGGAGGGACAGATACGCAGTATTTT. Its protein product is CASSASGGTDTQYF.

The chain links TRBV2 to TRBJ1-1, with D possibly being TRBD1 (5 bases). Trimming took 1 base from V and 1 from J, leaving 10 bases between them. This CDR3 comprises 15 residues. Looked up from germline, CDR1 is SNHLY and CDR2 is FYNNEI. The CDR3 DNA reads TGTGCCAGCAGTGAAGGGGGGGTTTCGAACACTGAAGCTTTCTTT. Its translation is CASSEGGVSNTEAFF.

This chain links TRBV5-5 with TRBJ1-2; 7 nucleotides line up with TRBD1. CDR3 length: 15 amino acids. V lost 1 base, J lost 2 bases, and 5 bases stayed unmatched. Germline V CDR1 and CDR2: SGHKS, YYEKEE (reference sequence). The CDR3 nucleotides read TGTGCCAGCAGCTTGATGGGACAGCTAAACTATGGCTACACCTTC. Its translation is CASSLMGQLNYGYTF.

The J gene is TRBJ1-6, the V gene TRBV27; 9 bases are shared with TRBD1. The CDR3 has 16 amino acids. The germline V gene has CDR1 MNHEY and CDR2 SMNVEV (reference sequence). With 5 bases clipped from V and 7 bases from J, the junction kept 9 bases outside the gene matches. The CDR3 here is CASSQNRGLGNSPLHF. The CDR3 DNA reads TGTGCCAGCAGTCAAAACAGGGGGCTGGGGAATTCACCCCTCCACTTT.

The V and J genes are TRBV30 and TRBJ2-2; D unclear. Trimming removed 5 bases at V and 5 bases at J, with 12 bases between. Germline values: CDR1 GTSNPN, CDR2 SVGIG (reference sequence). The CDR3 sequence is 13 residues long. The CDR3 loop reads CAWDSTSTGELFF. The DNA of the CDR3 is TGTGCCTGGGACTCCACATCTACCGGGGAGCTGTTTTTT.

The genes are TRBV30 and TRBJ1-5; 9 bases align to TRBD1. The V gene's germline CDR1 is GTSNPN and CDR2 SVGIG (reference sequence). V lost 4 bases to trimming and J lost 6 bases; unmatched junction nucleotides: 7. The CDR3 is 14 amino acids. The CDR3 DNA is TGTGCCTGGAAGGGACAGGGAGATGGTCAGCCCCAGCATTTT. It yields the protein CAWKGQGDGQPQHF.

The rearrangement joins TRBV29-1 to TRBJ1-2, with TRBD1 matching 7 bases. The trim removed 4 bases at V and 0 bases at J, leaving 5 bases unmatched. The V gene's germline CDR1 is SQVTM and CDR2 ANQGSEA. The CDR3 extends over 14 amino acids. The CDR3 sequence is CSVGGGSSNYGYTF. The DNA of the CDR3 is TGCAGCGTTGGAGGGGGCTCCTCTAACTATGGCTACACCTTC.

This clone was detected only a few times. This CDR3 reads CASSLSVYEQYF. CDR3 coding DNA: TGTGCCAGCAGCTTATCAGTTTACGAGCAGTACTTC. This chain connects TRBV11-2 to TRBJ2-7; D is undetermined. CDR1 is SGHAT, CDR2 FQNNGV, per germline. The CDR3 extends over 12 amino acids. The V gene lost 2 bases and the J gene lost 4 bases, with 6 bases spanning the gap. The entire variable domain, with the rest obtained from reference TRBV11-2 and TRBJ2-7, is as follows: EAGVAQSPRYKIIEKRQSVAFWCNPISGHATLYWYQQILGQGPKLLIQFQNNGVVDDSQLPKDRFSAERLKGVDSTLKIQPAKLEDSAVYLCASSLSVYEQYFGPGTRLTVT.

V is TRBV28 and J is TRBJ1-1, with D possibly matching TRBD1 (5 bases). Trimming took off 5 bases at V and 2 bases at J, with 18 bases between the two ends. In germline, CDR1 is MDHEN, CDR2 SYDVKM. This CDR3 contains 16 residues. CDR3 in DNA: TGTGCCAGCAGTCCCCCTCCAGGGTCGGCAAACACTGAAGCTTTCTTT. This codes for CASSPPPGSANTEAFF.

This rearrangement joins TRBV4-3 to TRBJ2-2; 8 bases fit TRBD2. CDR3 length: 17 residues. Trimming took 1 base from V and 5 from J; bases not matched to a gene: 9. Germline assignment: CDR1 LGHNA and CDR2 YSLEER. The CDR3 loop reads CASSQVASGLGTGELFF. The CDR3 nucleotides are TGCGCCAGCAGCCAAGTCGCTAGCGGGTTGGGAACCGGGGAGCTGTTTTTT.

The CDR3 nucleotides are TGTGCCAGCAGCCAAGATTCTGGCGGGAGGAGAACCGGGGAGCTGTTTTTT. It encodes CASSQDSGGRRTGELFF. This chain links TRBV4-2 with TRBJ2-2, with 8 bases that match TRBD2. Germline-derived CDR1 and CDR2 are LGHNA and YNFKEQ. The V gene end was trimmed by 0 bases and the J gene end by 5 bases; junction bases not matched to a gene: 8. The CDR3 is 17 amino acids.

The J gene is TRBJ2-3, the V gene TRBV7-2; D is perhaps TRBD1 (5 bases). Germline V CDR1 and CDR2: SGHTA, FQGNSA. The CDR3 consists of 14 residues. Trimming cost V 4 bases and J 5 bases, with 13 bases left between them. CDR3 coding DNA: TGTGCCAGCAGCTACCGACAGTTCGGAGATACGCAGTATTTT. This encodes CASSYRQFGDTQYF.

This chain uses TRBV5-1 with TRBJ1-2, with 8 bases fitting TRBD1. The V segment lost 0 bases and the J segment 7 bases; nucleotides outside the gene matches: 2. CDR1 SGHRS and CDR2 YFSETQ come from the germline V gene. The CDR3 extends over 13 amino acids. CDR3 in amino acids: CASSLGTGGGYTF. The CDR3 DNA reads as TGCGCCAGCAGCTTGGGCACAGGGGGTGGCTACACCTTC.

The rearrangement links TRBV27 to TRBJ2-7; TRBD2 aligns across 13 bases. Germline CDR1 reads MNHEY; CDR2 reads SMNVEV (reference sequence). The junction had 8 bases not matched to a gene; V was cut back by 6 bases and J by 6 bases. This CDR3 contains 15 residues. CDR3 residues: CASSLLAGGPGEQYF. The CDR3 DNA reads as TGTGCCAGCAGCTTACTAGCGGGAGGGCCGGGCGAGCAGTACTTC.

The chain links TRBV5-4 to TRBJ2-1, with D possibly being TRBD2 (6 bases). V shed 0 bases and J shed 5 bases, with 15 bases lying between them. Per the germline V gene, CDR1 is SGHNT and CDR2 is YYREEE (reference sequence). The CDR3 has 16 residues. DNA of the CDR3: TGTGCCAGCAGCTTGGTGGGAGGCTTCGGGGACAATGAGCAGTTCTTC. Amino acids: CASSLVGGFGDNEQFF.

The chain employs TRBV2 and TRBJ2-1; maybe TRBD2 (6 bases). The CDR3 contains 14 residues. Trimming removed 11 bases at V and 6 bases at J, with 20 bases between. Germline-derived CDR1 and CDR2 are SNHLY and FYNNEI. The chain's CDR3 is CAGGTAWVVNEQFF. As DNA, the CDR3 is TGTGCCGGGGGGACGGCGTGGGTAGTCAATGAGCAGTTCTTC.

This clone has more than one count but fewer than ten. The chain recombines TRBV7-2 with TRBJ2-7; TRBD2 is a possible D gene (5 bases). CDR3 length: 14 residues. Per the germline V gene, CDR1 is SGHTA and CDR2 is FQGNSA. V gave up 2 bases and J gave up 3 bases, with 11 bases separating them. CDR3 sequence reads: CASSLRSGGYEQYF. CDR3 nucleotide sequence: TGTGCCAGCAGCTTAAGAAGCGGAGGCTACGAGCAGTACTTC.

This chain links TRBV7-2 with TRBJ1-1, with 9 bases matching TRBD1. This CDR3 comprises 17 residues. J gave up 4 bases and V 5 bases, and 14 bases lay outside the gene matches. From germline, CDR1 is SGHTA and CDR2 FQGNSA. In nucleotides, the CDR3 is TGTGCCAGCAGCAAATTCACAGGGGGCGCGAGTCTCACTGAAGCTTTCTTT. This encodes CASSKFTGGASLTEAFF.

V is TRBV14 and J is TRBJ1-2; D is possibly TRBD1 (5 bases). Germline lookup yields CDR1 SGHDN and CDR2 FVKESK. CDR3 length: 16 residues. Trimming pared 0 bases from V and 3 bases from J, leaving 14 bases between. The CDR3 DNA follows: TGTGCCAGCAGCCAAGATTGGGGCAGAAACTACTATGGCTACACCTTC. Protein sequence: CASSQDWGRNYYGYTF.

The chain links TRBV2 to TRBJ2-7; TRBD1 aligns across 9 bases. J gave up 7 bases and V 5 bases, and 6 bases lay outside the gene matches. The germline V gene encodes CDR1 SNHLY and CDR2 FYNNEI. The length of the CDR3 is 13 residues. CDR3 region: CASSPGQGLEQYF. DNA for the CDR3: TGTGCCAGCAGTCCGGGACAGGGTTTGGAGCAGTACTTC.

The V gene is TRBV5-6, the J gene TRBJ2-1; 8 bases match TRBD2. The trim removed 0 bases at V and 7 bases at J, leaving 9 bases unmatched. The length of the CDR3 is 16 residues. The germline CDR1 and CDR2 sequences are SGHDT and YYEEEE. The CDR3 nucleotides are TGTGCCAGCAGCTTGGGGCCAGCGGGGGCGCCGAATGAGCAGTTCTTC. This gives the protein CASSLGPAGAPNEQFF.